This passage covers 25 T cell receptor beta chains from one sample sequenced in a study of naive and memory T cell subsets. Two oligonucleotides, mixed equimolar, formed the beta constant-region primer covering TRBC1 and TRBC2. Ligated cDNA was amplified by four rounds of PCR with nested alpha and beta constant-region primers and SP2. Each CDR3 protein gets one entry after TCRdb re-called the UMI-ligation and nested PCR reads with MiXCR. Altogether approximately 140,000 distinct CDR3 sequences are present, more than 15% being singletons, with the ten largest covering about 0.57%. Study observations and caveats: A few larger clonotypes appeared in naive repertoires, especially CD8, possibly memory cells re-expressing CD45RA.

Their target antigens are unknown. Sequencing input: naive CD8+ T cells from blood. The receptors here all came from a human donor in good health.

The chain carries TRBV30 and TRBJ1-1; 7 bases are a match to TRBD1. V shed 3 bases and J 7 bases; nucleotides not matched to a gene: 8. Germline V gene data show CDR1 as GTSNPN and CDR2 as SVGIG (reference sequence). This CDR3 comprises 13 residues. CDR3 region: CAWSLGTADEAFF. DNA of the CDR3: TGTGCCTGGAGCTTGGGGACAGCAGATGAAGCTTTCTTT. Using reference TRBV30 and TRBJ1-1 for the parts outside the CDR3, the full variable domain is SQTIHQWPATLVQPVGSPLSLECTVEGTSNPNLYWYRQAAGRGLQLLFYSVGIGQISSEVPQNLSASRPQDRQFILSSKKLLLSDSGFYLCAWSLGTADEAFFGQGTRLTVV.

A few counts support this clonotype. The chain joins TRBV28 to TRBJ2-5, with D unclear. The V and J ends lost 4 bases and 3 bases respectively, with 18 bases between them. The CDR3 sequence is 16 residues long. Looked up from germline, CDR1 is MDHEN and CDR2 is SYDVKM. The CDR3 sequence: CASSSIGRAVKETQYF. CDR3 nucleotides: TGTGCCAGCAGTTCTATAGGCCGGGCGGTAAAAGAGACCCAGTACTTC.

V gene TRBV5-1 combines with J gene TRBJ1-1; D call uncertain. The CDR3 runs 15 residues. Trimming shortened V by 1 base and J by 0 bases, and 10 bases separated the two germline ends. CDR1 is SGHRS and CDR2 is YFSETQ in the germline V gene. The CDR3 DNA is TGCGCCAGCAGCTTGACGGACGGATTGAACACTGAAGCTTTCTTT. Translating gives CASSLTDGLNTEAFF.

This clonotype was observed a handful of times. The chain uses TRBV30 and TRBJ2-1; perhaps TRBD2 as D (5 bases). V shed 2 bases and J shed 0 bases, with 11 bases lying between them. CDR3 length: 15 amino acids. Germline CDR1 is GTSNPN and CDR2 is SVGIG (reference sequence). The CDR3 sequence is CAWSPDSSSYNEQFF. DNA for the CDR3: TGTGCCTGGAGTCCGGACTCAAGCTCCTACAATGAGCAGTTCTTC.

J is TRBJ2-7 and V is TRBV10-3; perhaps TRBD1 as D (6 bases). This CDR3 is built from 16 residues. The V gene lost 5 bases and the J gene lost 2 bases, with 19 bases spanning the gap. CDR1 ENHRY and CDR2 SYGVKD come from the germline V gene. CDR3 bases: TGTGCCATCAGTCCCGACGAGGGGCAGGGGACCTACGAGCAGTACTTC. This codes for CAISPDEGQGTYEQYF.

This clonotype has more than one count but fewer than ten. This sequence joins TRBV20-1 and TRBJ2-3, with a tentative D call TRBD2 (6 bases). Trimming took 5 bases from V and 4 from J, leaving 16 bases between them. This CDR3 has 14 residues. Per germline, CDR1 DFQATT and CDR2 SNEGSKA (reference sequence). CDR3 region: CSAAGLRGADTQYF. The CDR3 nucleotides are TGCAGTGCTGCGGGACTTCGGGGCGCAGATACGCAGTATTTT.

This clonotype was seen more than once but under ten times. Here the CDR3 reads CASSYSQGPHTDTQYF. The CDR3 bases are TGTGCCAGCAGTTACTCACAGGGGCCCCACACAGATACGCAGTATTTT. The rearrangement links TRBV6-5 to TRBJ2-3; 7 bases agree with TRBD1. The CDR3 contains 16 residues. J lost 2 bases, V lost 0 bases, and 5 bases had no gene match. Germline V gives CDR1 MNHEY, CDR2 SVGAGI.

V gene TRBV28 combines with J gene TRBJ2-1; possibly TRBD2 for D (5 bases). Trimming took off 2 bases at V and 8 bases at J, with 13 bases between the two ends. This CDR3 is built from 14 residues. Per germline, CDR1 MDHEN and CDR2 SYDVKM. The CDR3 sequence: CASSLIGSVDEQFF. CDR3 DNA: TGTGCCAGCAGTTTAATTGGTAGCGTCGATGAGCAGTTCTTC.

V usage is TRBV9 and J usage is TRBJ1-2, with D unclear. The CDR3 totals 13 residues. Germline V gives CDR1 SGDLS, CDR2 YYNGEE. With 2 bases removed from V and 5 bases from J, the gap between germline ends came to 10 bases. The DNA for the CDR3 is TGTGCCAGCAGCGTCACCGACTCGTATGGCTACACCTTC. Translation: CASSVTDSYGYTF. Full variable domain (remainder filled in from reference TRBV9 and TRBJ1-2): DSGVTQTPKHLITATGQRVTLRCSPRSGDLSVYWYQQSLDQGLQFLIQYYNGEERAKGNILERFSAQQFPDLHSELNLSSLELGDSALYFCASSVTDSYGYTFGSGTRLTVV.

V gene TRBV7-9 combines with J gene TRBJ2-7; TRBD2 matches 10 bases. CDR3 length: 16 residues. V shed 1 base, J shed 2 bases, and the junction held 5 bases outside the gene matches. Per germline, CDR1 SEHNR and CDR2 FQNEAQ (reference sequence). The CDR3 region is CASSLGLAGETYEQYF. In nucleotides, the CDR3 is TGTGCCAGCAGCTTAGGTCTAGCGGGAGAAACCTACGAGCAGTACTTC.

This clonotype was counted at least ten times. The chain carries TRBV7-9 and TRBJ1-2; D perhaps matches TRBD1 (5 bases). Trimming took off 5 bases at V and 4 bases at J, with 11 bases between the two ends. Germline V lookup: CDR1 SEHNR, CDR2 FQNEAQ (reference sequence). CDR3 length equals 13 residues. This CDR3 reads CASSRGPSYGYTF. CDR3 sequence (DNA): TGTGCCAGCAGCCGGGGACCGAGCTATGGCTACACCTTC.

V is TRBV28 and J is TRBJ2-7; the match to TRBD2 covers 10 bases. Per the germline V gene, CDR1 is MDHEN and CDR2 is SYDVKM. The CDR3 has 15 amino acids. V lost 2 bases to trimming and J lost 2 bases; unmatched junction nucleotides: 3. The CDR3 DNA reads TGTGCCAGCAGTTTAACTAGCGGGACAACCTACGAGCAGTACTTC. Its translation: CASSLTSGTTYEQYF.

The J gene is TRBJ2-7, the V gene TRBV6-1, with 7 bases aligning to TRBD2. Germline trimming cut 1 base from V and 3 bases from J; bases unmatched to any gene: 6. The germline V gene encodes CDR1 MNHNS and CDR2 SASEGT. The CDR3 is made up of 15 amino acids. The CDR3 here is CASSEGRGRVYEQYF. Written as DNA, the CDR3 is TGTGCCAGCAGTGAAGGTCGCGGGAGAGTCTACGAGCAGTACTTC.

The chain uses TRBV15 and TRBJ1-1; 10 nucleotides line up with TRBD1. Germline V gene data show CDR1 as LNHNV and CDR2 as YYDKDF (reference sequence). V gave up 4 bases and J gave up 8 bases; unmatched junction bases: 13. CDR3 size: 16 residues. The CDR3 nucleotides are TGTGCCACCAGCACCCTTCGGGGACAGGGGCCCGAAGAAGCTTTCTTT. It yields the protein CATSTLRGQGPEEAFF.

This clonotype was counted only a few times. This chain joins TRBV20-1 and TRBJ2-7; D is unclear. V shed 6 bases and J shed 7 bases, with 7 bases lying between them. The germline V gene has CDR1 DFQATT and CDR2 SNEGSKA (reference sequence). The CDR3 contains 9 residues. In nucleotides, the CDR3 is TGCAGTGCAGAACTAGAGCAGTACTTC. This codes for CSAELEQYF.

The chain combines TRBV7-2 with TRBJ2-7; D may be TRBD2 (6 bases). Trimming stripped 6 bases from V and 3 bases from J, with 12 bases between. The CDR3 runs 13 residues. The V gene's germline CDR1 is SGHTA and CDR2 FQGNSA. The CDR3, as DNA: TGTGCCAGCAGGGGGGGAGTAGTCTACGAGCAGTACTTC. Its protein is CASRGGVVYEQYF.

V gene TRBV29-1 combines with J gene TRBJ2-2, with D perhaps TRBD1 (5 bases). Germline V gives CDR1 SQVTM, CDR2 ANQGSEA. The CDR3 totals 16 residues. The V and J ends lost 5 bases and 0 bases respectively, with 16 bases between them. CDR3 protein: CSVLDPTRANTGELFF. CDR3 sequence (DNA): TGCAGCGTTTTAGATCCGACCAGGGCGAACACCGGGGAGCTGTTTTTT.

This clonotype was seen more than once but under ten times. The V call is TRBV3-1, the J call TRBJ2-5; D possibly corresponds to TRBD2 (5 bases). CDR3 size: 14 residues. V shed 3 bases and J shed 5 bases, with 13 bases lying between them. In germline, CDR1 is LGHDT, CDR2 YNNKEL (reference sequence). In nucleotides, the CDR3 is TGTGCCAGCAGCCATCCTCGAGGCGGGGAGACCCAGTACTTC. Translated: CASSHPRGGETQYF.

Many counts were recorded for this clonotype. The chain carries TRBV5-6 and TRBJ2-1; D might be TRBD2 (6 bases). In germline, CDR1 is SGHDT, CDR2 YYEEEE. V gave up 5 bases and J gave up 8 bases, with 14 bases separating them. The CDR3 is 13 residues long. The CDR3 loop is CASRVAAFYEQFF. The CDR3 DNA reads TGTGCCAGCAGGGTAGCGGCATTCTATGAGCAGTTCTTC. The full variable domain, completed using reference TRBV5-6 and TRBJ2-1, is DAGVTQSPTHLIKTRGQQVTLRCSPKSGHDTVSWYQQALGQGPQFIFQYYEEEERQRGNFPDRFSGHQFPNYSSELNVNALLLGDSALYLCASRVAAFYEQFFGPGTRLTVL.

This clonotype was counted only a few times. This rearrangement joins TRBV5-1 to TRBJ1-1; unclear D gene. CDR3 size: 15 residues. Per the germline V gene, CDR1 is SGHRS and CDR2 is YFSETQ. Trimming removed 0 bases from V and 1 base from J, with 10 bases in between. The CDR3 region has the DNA TGCGCCAGCAGCTTGGGTTCTTCATCGAACACTGAAGCTTTCTTT. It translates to CASSLGSSSNTEAFF.

The CDR3 spells CASSQAGIDIQYF. In DNA, the CDR3 is TGCGCCAGCAGCCAAGCCGGGATAGACATTCAGTACTTC. This sequence joins TRBV4-1 and TRBJ2-4, with a weak D call TRBD2 (5 bases). There are 13 residues in the CDR3. The germline V gene encodes CDR1 MGHRA and CDR2 YSYEKL. With 1 base removed from V and 8 bases from J, the gap between germline ends came to 9 bases.

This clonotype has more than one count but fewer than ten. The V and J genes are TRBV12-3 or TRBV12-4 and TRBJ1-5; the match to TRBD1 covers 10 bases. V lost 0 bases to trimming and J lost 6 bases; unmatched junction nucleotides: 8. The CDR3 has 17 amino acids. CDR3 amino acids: CASSLAAGTGDGQPQHF. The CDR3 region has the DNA TGTGCCAGCAGTTTAGCGGCCGGGACAGGGGACGGTCAGCCCCAGCATTTT.

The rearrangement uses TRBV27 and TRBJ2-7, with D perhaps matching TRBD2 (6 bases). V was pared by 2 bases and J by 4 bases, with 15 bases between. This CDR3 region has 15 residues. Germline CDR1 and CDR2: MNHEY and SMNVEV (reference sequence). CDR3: CASSLGGGPLYEQYF. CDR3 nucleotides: TGTGCCAGCAGTTTAGGGGGAGGCCCTTTGTACGAGCAGTACTTC.

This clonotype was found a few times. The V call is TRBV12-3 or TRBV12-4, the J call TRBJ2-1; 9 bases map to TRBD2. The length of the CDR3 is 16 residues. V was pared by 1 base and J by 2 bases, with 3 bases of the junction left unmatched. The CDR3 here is CASSLDGGRAYNEQFF. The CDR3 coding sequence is TGTGCCAGCAGTTTAGATGGCGGGAGGGCCTACAATGAGCAGTTCTTC.

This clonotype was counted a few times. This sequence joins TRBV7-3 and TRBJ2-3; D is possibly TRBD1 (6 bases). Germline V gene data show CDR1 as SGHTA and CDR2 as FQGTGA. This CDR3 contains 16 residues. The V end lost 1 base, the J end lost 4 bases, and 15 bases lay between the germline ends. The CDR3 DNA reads TGTGCCAGCAGCTTAAACGCAGGGGCGGTCGCAGATACGCAGTATTTT. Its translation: CASSLNAGAVADTQYF.